This T cell receptor beta chain was recorded in a study of T cell changes during pregnancy in multiple sclerosis (dated by TCRdb to about 2019). Study-wide context: The study looked at changes in the T cell repertoire across pregnancy in women with multiple sclerosis.

A word on this clone: Its binding antigen is unknown. The input lacks base qualities; no much larger clone sits a single base away.

Library creation used the immunoSEQ multiplex PCR assay. Not all clones reach the TCRdb copy of this immuneACCESS table, which keeps in-frame sequences only. Checked studies attribute under half of the gap to unresolved V genes and leave the rest unexplained. The sample profile shows tens of thousands of clones; roughly 89% of them were found once. The ten largest make up roughly 0.7% of the sample. Including cysteine and phenylalanine, the CDR3 has 15 amino acids. The DNA shown is the 45-base CDR3, in frame from base 1. Trimmed from V: 3 bases; trimmed from J: 9 bases; junction bases lacking a gene match: 7. For CDR1 and CDR2, the germline V gene (reference sequence) lists LNHDA and SQIVND.

The receptor was derived from a female donor in good health, enrolled as a control in a pregnancy study. Sample: peripheral blood, taken in the third trimester of pregnancy. This chain is built from TRBV19 and TRBJ2-1, with 11 junctional bases fitting TRBD2. The CDR3 here reads CASSIGLAGGFEQFF. The sequenced DNA is TGTGCCAGTAGTATCGGGCTAGCGGGAGGATTTGAGCAGTTCTTC.